This T cell receptor (beta chain) comes out of a study of T cells in Graves' hyperthyroidism and ophthalmopathy. Amplification of TCR beta CDR3 regions was performed using RNA transcripts as template. An initial round of RT-PCR targeting the TCR CDR3 relied on the HTBI primer set. In TCRdb, the multiplex PCR reads were re-called with MiXCR into one record per CDR3 protein. Of approximately 620,000 distinct CDR3 sequences in the sample, around 14% were seen once. PBMCs were derived from around 10 ml fresh peripheral blood. This clonotype has just a few counts. The antigen is not known. General study results and limits: Model-based prediction identified ophthalmopathy a median 6.5 months prior to its onset. Among thyroid clonotypes expanded above 0.001, most also appeared in blood.

This CDR3 contains 13 residues. The germline gives CDR1 LNHDA, CDR2 SQIVND (reference sequence). J gave up 5 bases and V 7 bases, and 7 bases lay outside the gene matches. Specimen: blood. The sequence came from a woman younger than 45 with Graves' hyperthyroidism that later progressed to Graves' ophthalmopathy. The chain recombines TRBV19 with TRBJ1-1; TRBD1 matches at 7 bases. The CDR3 region is CASNAGGVTEAFF. The CDR3 nucleotides read TGTGCCAGTAACGCAGGGGGGGTTACTGAAGCTTTCTTT.